This T cell receptor (beta chain) was sequenced for a study of T cell responses to AZD1222 COVID-19 vaccine. Some clones are missing from TCRdb's copy, which holds only in-frame ones; the method was immunoSEQ multiplex PCR. The sample carries 150,000 to 200,000 clones, roughly nine tenths recorded once. Germline loops: CDR1 MNHEY, CDR2 SMNVEV (reference sequence). The V gene end was trimmed by 5 bases and the J gene end by 10 bases; junction bases not matched to a gene: 11. The CDR3 runs 15 residues. The genes are TRBV27 and TRBJ1-6; 7 positions agree with TRBD1. The source of this sequence is an adult who received the AZD1222 COVID-19 vaccine. The sample here was peripheral blood, taken 28 days after the second AZD1222 dose. This chain's CDR3 is CASSTLGQRSSPLHF. For the CDR3, the DNA is TGTGCCAGCAGTACGTTGGGACAGAGAAGCTCACCCCTCCACTTT.